These 16 T cell receptor beta chains originate from one sample sequenced in a study of blood T cells in healthy people across ages. A second roughly 7 to 11 cycle PCR used barcoded and J-beta primers. In TCRdb, the 5' RACE reads were re-called with MiXCR into one record per CDR3 protein. Of fewer than 1 million distinct CDR3 sequences in the sample, around 43% were seen once. Sequenced material: blood. The receptor source for this set is a man in his 60s in good health.

This clonotype was detected once. The chain has TRBV7-9 and TRBJ2-7, with a possible D match to TRBD1 (7 bases). Germline lookup yields CDR1 SEHNR and CDR2 FQNEAQ (reference sequence). Trimming pared 6 bases from V and 4 bases from J, leaving 16 bases between. The CDR3 has 14 amino acids. The CDR3 spells CASSRQGGYYEQYF. The CDR3 region has the DNA TGTGCCAGCAGTCGCCAGGGGGGATATTACGAGCAGTACTTC. Full variable domain (rest looked up from reference TRBV7-9 and TRBJ2-7): DTGVSQNPRHKITKRGQNVTFRCDPISEHNRLYWYRQTLGQGPEFLTYFQNEAQLEKSRLLSDRFSAERPKGSFSTLEIQRTEQGDSAMYLCASSRQGGYYEQYFGPGTRLTVT.

This clonotype was observed a few times. The rearrangement uses TRBV4-1 and TRBJ1-6; 9 positions agree with TRBD1. Germline CDR1 is MGHRA and CDR2 is YSYEKL. V was clipped by 5 bases and J by 10 bases; unmatched bases: 6. The CDR3 is 14 amino acids. CDR3 coding DNA: TGCGCCAGCAGCGCCCGGGACAGGGTCTCACCCCTCCACTTT. Its translation: CASSARDRVSPLHF.

The V call is TRBV24-1, the J call TRBJ2-3; 7 nucleotides match TRBD2. This CDR3 comprises 15 residues. Germline CDR1 and CDR2: KGHDR and SFDVKD. The J segment lost 2 bases and the V segment lost 7 bases, leaving 8 bases of the junction unmatched. DNA of the CDR3: TGTGCCACCAGATCAAGCGGGGCGTACACAGATACGCAGTATTTT. It is translated as CATRSSGAYTDTQYF.

A few counts support this clonotype. The chain recombines TRBV4-3 with TRBJ2-7; D is unclear. Germline V CDR1 and CDR2: LGHNA, YSLEER. CDR3 length: 16 amino acids. Trimming stripped 0 bases from V and 0 bases from J, with 12 bases between. In nucleotides, the CDR3 is TGCGCCAGCAGCCAAGATAACCGCCAGTCCTCCTACGAGCAGTACTTC. Translation: CASSQDNRQSSYEQYF.

The chain couples TRBV20-1 to TRBJ2-1; D gene uncertain. Trimming took off 1 base at V and 10 bases at J, with 11 bases between the two ends. This CDR3 is built from 12 residues. Germline assignment: CDR1 DFQATT and CDR2 SNEGSKA (reference sequence). The CDR3 sequence: CSARGGPPEQFF. The CDR3 DNA reads as TGCAGTGCTAGAGGCGGACCGCCCGAGCAGTTCTTC.

The rearrangement uses TRBV6-5 and TRBJ2-4; D is undetermined. Matching the DNA end better, TRBJ2-5 makes the J call doubtful. Per the germline V gene, CDR1 is MNHEY and CDR2 is SVGAGI. The CDR3 spans 15 residues. The CDR3: CASSSTKPMRETQYF. The DNA of the CDR3 is TGTGCCAGCAGTTCTACAAAGCCTATGCGGGAGACCCAGTACTTC.

In its sample, this clonotype was seen a few times. The V and J genes are TRBV5-1 and TRBJ1-4, with a possible D match to TRBD1 (5 bases). Germline V lookup: CDR1 SGHRS, CDR2 YFSETQ. V shed 0 bases and J shed 6 bases, with 12 bases lying between them. The CDR3 loop spans 15 amino acids. As DNA, the CDR3 is TGCGCCAGCAGCTTGGCCGGGACGGGGGATGAAAAACTGTTTTTT. It encodes CASSLAGTGDEKLFF.

This clonotype was seen a few times. A much larger clone differs from this one at a single base, so this may be a read error. The rearrangement links TRBV7-2 to TRBJ2-7; no firm D call. The CDR3 is 13 residues long. CDR1 is SGHTA and CDR2 is FQGNSA in the germline V gene. CDR3 protein: CAGSLALTYEQYF. The CDR3 bases are TGTGCCGGCAGCTTAGCACTGACCTACGAGCAGTACTTC. Filled out from reference TRBV7-2 and TRBJ2-7, the complete variable domain reads GAGVSQSPSNKVTEKGKDVELRCDPISGHTALYWYRQSLGQGLEFLIYFQGNSAPDKSGLPSDRFSAERTGGSVSTLTIQRTQQEDSAVYLCAGSLALTYEQYFGPGTRLTVT.

This chain joins TRBV6-2 or TRBV6-3 and TRBJ1-6; the D gene is possibly TRBD1 (5 bases). Trimming shortened V by 0 bases and J by 0 bases, and 15 bases separated the two germline ends. The CDR3 loop spans 19 amino acids. CDR1 is MNHEY, CDR2 SVGEGT, per germline. In DNA, the CDR3 is TGTGCCAGCAGTTACTCTCGAGGGACGAGGAGCTCCTATAATTCACCCCTCCACTTT. The encoded protein is CASSYSRGTRSSYNSPLHF.

This clonotype was counted between two and nine times. The rearrangement uses TRBV20-1 and TRBJ2-3; TRBD2 aligns across 7 bases. Per the germline V gene, CDR1 is DFQATT and CDR2 is SNEGSKA (reference sequence). The V segment lost 6 bases and the J segment 4 bases; nucleotides outside the gene matches: 7. The CDR3 contains 13 residues. CDR3 loop: CSAGGLEADTQYF. In nucleotides, the CDR3 is TGCAGTGCGGGCGGACTAGAGGCAGATACGCAGTATTTT.

A note on this clonotype: With a much larger clone just one base away, this may be a read error. V usage is TRBV5-5 and J usage is TRBJ1-2, with D perhaps matching TRBD1 (5 bases). The germline gives CDR1 SGHKS, CDR2 YYEKEE (reference sequence). This CDR3 is 15 amino acids long. The CDR3 reads CANSLGGVMEYGYTF. Here the CDR3 DNA reads TGTGCCAACAGCTTGGGGGGGGTCATGGAGTATGGCTACACCTTC.

V usage is TRBV7-3 and J usage is TRBJ2-7, with unresolved D. Trimming left V 1 base short and J 1 base short, with 14 bases between. The CDR3 loop spans 16 amino acids. CDR1 is SGHTA, CDR2 FQGTGA, per germline. CDR3 in amino acids: CASSLSVPVTSYEQYF. The CDR3 coding sequence is TGTGCCAGCAGCTTAAGTGTTCCTGTAACATCCTACGAGCAGTACTTC.

The gene calls are TRBV4-1 and TRBJ1-1; D may be TRBD1 (5 bases). The V end was cut by 0 bases, the J end by 1 base, with 12 bases between. The germline CDR1 and CDR2 sequences are MGHRA and YSYEKL. The CDR3 sequence is 16 residues long. CDR3: CASSQDRAGGNTEAFF. DNA of the CDR3: TGCGCCAGCAGCCAAGATAGAGCCGGGGGGAACACTGAAGCTTTCTTT.

This chain connects TRBV5-1 to TRBJ2-1; possible D gene TRBD2, 7 bases. The end of the DNA aligns better with TRBJ2-7, so the J call may be wrong. This CDR3 comprises 16 residues. Looked up from germline, CDR1 is SGHRS and CDR2 is YFSETQ. The DNA for the CDR3 is TGCGCCAGCAGCCTACGGGGGGCGAGCTCCTACAATGAGCAGTACTTC. Translated, it gives CASSLRGASSYNEQYF.

This clonotype was seen once. The genes are TRBV6-6 and TRBJ2-1; 8 nucleotides agree with TRBD1. The CDR3 consists of 13 residues. V dropped 5 bases and J dropped 9; count of bases not matched to a gene: 6. Looked up from germline, CDR1 is MNHNY and CDR2 is SVGAGI (reference sequence). The CDR3 protein is CASSPDRVGEQFF. The DNA for the CDR3 is TGTGCCAGCAGTCCGGACAGGGTGGGTGAGCAGTTCTTC.

The chain joins TRBV5-4 to TRBJ1-2, with D perhaps TRBD1 (5 bases). The germline V gene has CDR1 SGHNT and CDR2 YYREEE (reference sequence). V lost 9 bases, J lost 8 bases, and 14 bases lay in between. The CDR3 is 11 amino acids. The CDR3 nucleotides read TGTGCCACCTTAGGGAGGACAGGCTACACCTTC. Translating it yields CATLGRTGYTF. The whole variable domain, filled in from reference TRBV5-4 and TRBJ1-2, reads ETGVTQSPTHLIKTRGQQVTLRCSSQSGHNTVSWYQQALGQGPQFIFQYYREEENGRGNFPPRFSGLQFPNYSSELNVNALELDDSALYLCATLGRTGYTFGSGTRLTVV.